The T cell receptor (beta chain) described here comes from a study of blood T cell repertoires in COVID-19. Study context: Material from acute and convalescent COVID-19 was sourced from the United States, Italy and Spain. Sample material is recorded as cDNA or gDNA derived from T cells, B-cell-depleted T cells, or PBMCs.

Original data processing: Reference gene primer amplification in the assay estimated nucleated cell counts. The method was immunoSEQ multiplex PCR; TCRdb's version includes in-frame clones alone and lacks a portion of them. The V and J calls and clone size are taken from that table; D and trimming were inferred from the DNA. The data show fewer than 500,000 clones, with more than 85% seen just once and about 4.5% held by the top ten. Trimming at V came to 5 bases and at J to 3 bases, leaving 6 bases not matched to a gene. CDR1 is SNHLY and CDR2 is FYNNEI in the germline V gene. The CDR3 runs to 14 residues.

The receptor comes from a woman in her twenties or thirties with acute or convalescent COVID-19. The chain carries TRBV2 and TRBJ1-1; 7 bases align to TRBD1. Material for sequencing was peripheral blood. CDR3 sequence reads: CASSLKQGHTEAFF. The CDR3 bases are TGTGCCAGCAGTTTAAAACAGGGGCACACTGAAGCTTTCTTT.